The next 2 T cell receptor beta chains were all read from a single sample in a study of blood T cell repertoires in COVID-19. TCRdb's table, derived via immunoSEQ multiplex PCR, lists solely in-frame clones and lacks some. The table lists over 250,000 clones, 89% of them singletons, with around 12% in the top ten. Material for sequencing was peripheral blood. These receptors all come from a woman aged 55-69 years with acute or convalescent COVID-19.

CDR3 amino acids: CASGKGQGGTYEQYF. Written as DNA, the CDR3 is TGTGCCAGCGGTAAAGGACAGGGGGGAACCTACGAGCAGTACTTC. The V gene is TRBV9, the J gene TRBJ2-7, with 10 bases matching TRBD1. The CDR3 covers 15 residues. J lost 2 bases, V lost 7 bases, and 9 bases had no gene match. CDR1 is SGDLS, CDR2 YYNGEE, per germline.

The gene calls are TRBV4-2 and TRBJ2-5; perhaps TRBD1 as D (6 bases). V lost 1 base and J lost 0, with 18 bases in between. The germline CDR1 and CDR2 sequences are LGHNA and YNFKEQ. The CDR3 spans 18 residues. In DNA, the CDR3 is TGTGCCAGCAGCCAAGCCCACCGACAGGCTCTGCACCAAGAGACCCAGTACTTC. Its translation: CASSQAHRQALHQETQYF.